This is a list of T cell receptor beta chains from one sample in a study of molecular identifiers for immune sequencing clone quantification. TCRdb re-called the PCR reads with MiXCR, one entry per CDR3 protein. Of approximately 550,000 distinct CDR3 sequences listed, 25% are singletons. The material sequenced was naive CD8+ T cells from blood, with Jurkat cell RNA spiked in. These receptors were obtained from a human donor in good health. Some libraries in this study had Jurkat cell RNA spiked in. Each CDR3 is given without its conserved first and last residue. Each record gives: V gene, D gene, CDR3 protein. The D gene is left open where the match is weak.

V gene: TRBV7-3
D gene: TRBD1
CDR3 protein: ASSKGQGTTDTQY

V gene: TRBV12-3/TRBV12-4
D gene: TRBD2
CDR3 protein: ASNPTFSGGTDTQY

V gene: TRBV19
D gene: TRBD2
CDR3 protein: ASSPRTSLGTDTQN

V gene: TRBV5-6
D gene: TRBD1
CDR3 protein: ASSPGQGAAAF

V gene: TRBV20-1
D gene: TRBD1
CDR3 protein: SARGMDRGAYEQY

V gene: TRBV11-2
D gene: -
CDR3 protein: ASSSQVGEKLF

V gene: TRBV7-9
D gene: -
CDR3 protein: ASSPPSGVAYNEQL

V gene: TRBV20-1
D gene: -
CDR3 protein: SASPGAGDPKNIQY

V gene: TRBV7-9
D gene: -
CDR3 protein: ASSKRTTYTDTQY

V gene: TRBV29-1
D gene: -
CDR3 protein: SVAPTLVGKVNTGELF

V gene: TRBV7-6
D gene: TRBD1
CDR3 protein: ASSPDRDSLSGEQY

V gene: TRBV10-1
D gene: TRBD1
CDR3 protein: ASGSIGQGVLDEQY

V gene: TRBV4-1
D gene: TRBD1
CDR3 protein: ASSQRTGYSNQPQH

V gene: TRBV19
D gene: TRBD2
CDR3 protein: ASSISSGSSYNEQF

V gene: TRBV27
D gene: -
CDR3 protein: ASSAGRATEAF

V gene: TRBV11-2
D gene: TRBD1
CDR3 protein: ASSLTGGNYEQY

V gene: TRBV12-3/TRBV12-4
D gene: TRBD1
CDR3 protein: ASSPSFPQGRDRGYSNQPQH

V gene: TRBV11-2
D gene: -
CDR3 protein: ASSLPGILGEQF

V gene: TRBV20-1
D gene: -
CDR3 protein: SAPTRFLTDTQY

V gene: TRBV14
D gene: -
CDR3 protein: ASSQVRSPTDTQY

V gene: TRBV6-5
D gene: TRBD1
CDR3 protein: ASSYTDRGEKLF

V gene: TRBV7-2
D gene: TRBD1
CDR3 protein: ASTGQGETGNTIY

V gene: TRBV11-2
D gene: TRBD2
CDR3 protein: ASSLGSGSLQETQY

V gene: TRBV6-6
D gene: -
CDR3 protein: ASSNIYDRGGEQY

V gene: TRBV10-2
D gene: -
CDR3 protein: ASSERAGVTEAF

V gene: TRBV4-1
D gene: -
CDR3 protein: ASSAFTGDLAKNIQY

V gene: TRBV29-1
D gene: -
CDR3 protein: SALTPSFEAF

V gene: TRBV11-2
D gene: -
CDR3 protein: ASSLMGVVATEAL

V gene: TRBV27
D gene: -
CDR3 protein: ASAPGLGDRTDTQY

V gene: TRBV4-2
D gene: -
CDR3 protein: ASSQEPGYGANVLT

V gene: TRBV5-3
D gene: TRBD1
CDR3 protein: ASSIRTGRDGYT

V gene: TRBV7-9
D gene: TRBD2
CDR3 protein: ASSQLAGGSYNEQF

V gene: TRBV19
D gene: TRBD2
CDR3 protein: ASSIGTSGNQETQY

V gene: TRBV28
D gene: -
CDR3 protein: ASSLVAGAPDEQF

V gene: TRBV13
D gene: TRBD2
CDR3 protein: ASSAGGTSAYNEQF

V gene: TRBV7-9
D gene: -
CDR3 protein: ASSTRQDQFATNGKLF

V gene: TRBV6-4
D gene: TRBD2
CDR3 protein: ASSPGLGNEQF

V gene: TRBV27
D gene: -
CDR3 protein: ASSPPARSYEQY

V gene: TRBV27
D gene: -
CDR3 protein: ASRRDTNTGNTIY

V gene: TRBV7-9
D gene: TRBD1
CDR3 protein: ASSLGTGKETQY

V gene: TRBV30
D gene: -
CDR3 protein: AWQRGPYEQY